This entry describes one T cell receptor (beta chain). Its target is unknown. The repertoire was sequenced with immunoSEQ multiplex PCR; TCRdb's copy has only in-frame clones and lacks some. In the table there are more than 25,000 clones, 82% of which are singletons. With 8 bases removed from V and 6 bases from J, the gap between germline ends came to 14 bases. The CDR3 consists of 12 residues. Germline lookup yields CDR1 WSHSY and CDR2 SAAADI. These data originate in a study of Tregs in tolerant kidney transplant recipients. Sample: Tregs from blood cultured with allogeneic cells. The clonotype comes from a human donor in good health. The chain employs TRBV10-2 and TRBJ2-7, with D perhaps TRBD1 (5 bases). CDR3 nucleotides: TGCGCCAGCGCGGCAGGGTTAGGCGAGCAGTACTTC. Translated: CASAAGLGEQYF.